This TCR beta chain was identified in a study of blood T cells in healthy people across ages. Study results and caveats: Long-lived donors exceeded aged donors in naive CD4+ cells and diversity. Reliance upon unsorted PBMCs precluded definitive naive versus antigen-experienced comparison.

The use of a sample-barcoded 5' primer and a J-beta primer mix characterized a second PCR of roughly 6 to 12 cycles. TCRdb reprocessed the 5' RACE reads with MiXCR, giving one entry per CDR3 protein. The sample includes roughly 560,000 distinct CDR3 sequences, around 24% of them seen just once. Per the germline V gene, CDR1 is SEHNR and CDR2 is FQNEAQ (reference sequence). The ends lost 5 bases at V and 4 bases at J; junction bases unmatched: 10. CDR3 size: 15 residues. In the case of this clonotype: Its antigen is not known.

Extractions gave at least 5 micrograms of total RNA per sample. These data also formed part of another study, on T cells of mothers and their children. From that report: Researchers report slightly higher, though non-significant, overlap in related mother-child pairs than in unrelated pairs.

This sequence joins TRBV7-9 and TRBJ1-2; TRBD1 agrees at 7 bases. The material sequenced was blood. The sequence was collected from a boy aged 10-17 years in good health. CDR3 residues: CASSPTSTGTYGYTF. The CDR3 bases are TGTGCCAGCAGCCCCACGTCGACAGGGACCTATGGCTACACCTTC. The full variable domain, its missing parts supplied by reference TRBV7-9 and TRBJ1-2, is DTGVSQNPRHKITKRGQNVTFRCDPISEHNRLYWYRQTLGQGPEFLTYFQNEAQLEKSRLLSDRFSAERPKGSFSTLEIQRTEQGDSAMYLCASSPTSTGTYGYTFGSGTRLTVV.